Listed below are T cell receptor beta chains from one sample, sequenced in a study of T cell responses to AZD1222 COVID-19 vaccine. Only in-frame clones appear in the TCRdb table, and some are missing; sequencing was by immunoSEQ multiplex PCR. In the table there are approximately 100,000 clones, about nine tenths of which are singletons. The starting material was peripheral blood, obtained on day 0 of AZD1222 vaccination. All receptors come from an adult in good health. Both conserved end residues are part of each CDR3. Size is omitted from some rows. Given values are once, few, many or a class for expanded clones.

CDR3aa: CASSLSRAGNTIYF
abundance: .
v_gene: TRBV27
j_gene: TRBJ1-3

CDR3aa: CASSERDGRNQPQHF
abundance: .
v_gene: TRBV7-9
j_gene: TRBJ1-5

CDR3aa: CASSDRDRVDTQYF
abundance: once
v_gene: TRBV2
j_gene: TRBJ2-3

CDR3aa: CATSDHTGVYGYTF
abundance: .
v_gene: TRBV24-1
j_gene: TRBJ1-2

CDR3aa: CASSLAVGNTEAFF
abundance: .
v_gene: TRBV7-2
j_gene: TRBJ1-1

CDR3aa: CASSLIGSETQYF
abundance: .
v_gene: TRBV27
j_gene: TRBJ2-5

CDR3aa: CASSLYSRPGYTF
abundance: few
v_gene: TRBV28
j_gene: TRBJ1-2

CDR3aa: CASTFLAGGPSNEQFF
abundance: .
v_gene: TRBV28
j_gene: TRBJ2-1

CDR3aa: CASSLGGTYNEQFF
abundance: once
v_gene: TRBV27
j_gene: TRBJ2-1

CDR3aa: CASRQGNGYTF
abundance: .
v_gene: TRBV6-6
j_gene: TRBJ1-2

CDR3aa: CAISPDRESNQPQHF
abundance: .
v_gene: TRBV6-5
j_gene: TRBJ1-5

CDR3aa: CASSLTLVQYEQYF
abundance: .
v_gene: TRBV11-2
j_gene: TRBJ2-7

CDR3aa: CASSTDRVGPEAFF
abundance: .
v_gene: TRBV19
j_gene: TRBJ1-1

CDR3aa: CASSEATAGGHEQFF
abundance: .
v_gene: TRBV6-1
j_gene: TRBJ2-1

CDR3aa: CASSLGQGSSTDTQYF
abundance: .
v_gene: TRBV5-1
j_gene: TRBJ2-3

CDR3aa: CASSYGLAGVDTQYF
abundance: .
v_gene: TRBV11-2
j_gene: TRBJ2-3

CDR3aa: CASSPSRVSYNEQFF
abundance: .
v_gene: TRBV5-1
j_gene: TRBJ2-1

CDR3aa: CASSQDVLNEKLFF
abundance: .
v_gene: TRBV2
j_gene: TRBJ1-4

CDR3aa: CASSPLGTSGSTDTQYF
abundance: .
v_gene: TRBV27
j_gene: TRBJ2-3

CDR3aa: CASSLDGLAGYNEQFF
abundance: .
v_gene: TRBV5-1
j_gene: TRBJ2-1

CDR3aa: CATSRVPFGGNTEAFF
abundance: .
v_gene: TRBV15
j_gene: TRBJ1-1

CDR3aa: CASSSQQGSKTQYF
abundance: .
v_gene: TRBV19
j_gene: TRBJ2-5

CDR3aa: CASSPRSGGDQPQHF
abundance: .
v_gene: TRBV27
j_gene: TRBJ1-5

CDR3aa: CASISLEAGLNTEAFF
abundance: .
v_gene: TRBV19
j_gene: TRBJ1-1

CDR3aa: CASARAGQGTDTQYF
abundance: .
v_gene: TRBV2
j_gene: TRBJ2-3

CDR3aa: CASSGQGSEKLFF
abundance: .
v_gene: TRBV6-5
j_gene: TRBJ1-4

CDR3aa: CASSLGGAGELFF
abundance: .
v_gene: TRBV5-1
j_gene: TRBJ2-2